This TCR beta chain came from a study of blood T cell repertoires in COVID-19. For the study at large: The samples span acute and convalescent COVID-19 from the United States, Italy and Spain. PBMCs, B-cell-depleted T cells, or T cells provided the cDNA or gDNA that made up the material.

As processed by the authors: Reference gene primer amplification gave nucleated cell count estimates. Produced via immunoSEQ multiplex PCR; TCRdb's table is partial and in-frame only. That table supplies the V and J calls and clone size; D and trimming were determined from the DNA. This table has some 240,000 clones, approximately 89% appearing once. Germline CDR1 is SNHLY and CDR2 is FYNNEI. With V trimmed by 8 bases and J by 7 bases, 4 bases remained unmatched. This CDR3 comprises 12 residues. The sequenced sample was peripheral blood. The chain is built from TRBV2 and TRBJ2-1; 8 bases agree with TRBD2. This clonotype originated in a woman aged 40 to 50 who had recovered from COVID-19. This CDR3 is CASLPSGNEQFF. The CDR3 coding sequence is TGTGCCAGCCTTCCTAGCGGGAATGAGCAGTTCTTC.